This TCR beta chain was sequenced in a study of blood T cell repertoires in COVID-19. Study-level background: The samples span acute and convalescent COVID-19 from the United States, Italy and Spain. Sources were T cells, B-cell-depleted T cells, or PBMCs; the material itself was cDNA or gDNA.

The CDR3 runs 14 residues. Germline-derived CDR1 and CDR2 are MNHEY and SMNVEV (reference sequence). V shed 5 bases and J 1 base; nucleotides not matched to a gene: 3. Original data processing: For nucleated cells, counts were estimated from reference gene primer amplification. Data came from immunoSEQ multiplex PCR; TCRdb stores just in-frame clones and leaves some out. V and J calls plus clone size are reproduced from that table; the DNA served to infer D and trimming. Here the sample spans around 170,000 clones, around 87% being singletons. This clone has only one observation. Seattle participants joined during active infection and were tracked over time.

The clonotype comes from a man between 60 and 75 years old with COVID-19, enrolled during active disease. The genes are TRBV27 and TRBJ1-2; 8 positions match TRBD1. Specimen: peripheral blood. In nucleotides, the CDR3 is TGTGCCAGCAGTGGAGACAGGGGTAACTATGGCTACACCTTC. Its protein is CASSGDRGNYGYTF.